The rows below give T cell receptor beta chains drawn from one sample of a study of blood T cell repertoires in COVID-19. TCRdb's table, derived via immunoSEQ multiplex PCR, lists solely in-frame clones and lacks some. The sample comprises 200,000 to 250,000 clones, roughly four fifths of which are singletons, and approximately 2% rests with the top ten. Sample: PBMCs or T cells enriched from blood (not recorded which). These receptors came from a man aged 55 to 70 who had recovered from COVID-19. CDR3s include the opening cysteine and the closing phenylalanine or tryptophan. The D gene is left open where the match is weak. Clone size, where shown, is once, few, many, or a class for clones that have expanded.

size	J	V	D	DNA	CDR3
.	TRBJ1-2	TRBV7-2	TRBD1	TGTGCCAGCAGCTCGGGACAGGGGGCAAACTATGGCTACACCTTC	CASSSGQGANYGYTF
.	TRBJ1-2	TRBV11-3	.	TGTGCCAGCAGCTTAACAGGGTGGGGCTACACCTTC	CASSLTGWGYTF
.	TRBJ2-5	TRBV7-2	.	TGTGCCAGCAGCTTTGGGGGGGCCAGGGGGCGCCGGGAGACCCAGTACTTC	CASSFGGARGRRETQYF
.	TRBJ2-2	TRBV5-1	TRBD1	TGCGCCAGCAGTTCACAGGGGGCAGGCGGGGAGCTGTTTTTT	CASSSQGAGGELFF
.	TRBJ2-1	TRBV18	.	TGTGCCAGCTCACCACCTAGCGACGCGGATGAGCAGTTCTTC	CASSPPSDADEQFF
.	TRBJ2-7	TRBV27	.	TGTGCCAGCAGTTTAGTCTTTAAGCGGTGGCTACCGAGCTCCTACGAGCAGTACTTC	CASSLVFKRWLPSSYEQYF
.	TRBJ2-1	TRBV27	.	TGTGCCAGCAGCGGATGGGGGGGCGGCGACAATGAGCAGTTCTTC	CASSGWGGGDNEQFF
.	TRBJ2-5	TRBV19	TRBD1	TGTGCCAGTAGTCCAAGGACAGGGCAGCAAGAGACCCAGTACTTC	CASSPRTGQQETQYF
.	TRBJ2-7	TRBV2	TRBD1	TGTGCCAGCAGGGTCGAAGGGACAGTGACCTACGAGCAGTACTTC	CASRVEGTVTYEQYF
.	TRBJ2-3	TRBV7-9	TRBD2	TGTGCCAGCAGCAGAAGACTAGCGGGGGGGACAGATACGCAGTATTTT	CASSRRLAGGTDTQYF
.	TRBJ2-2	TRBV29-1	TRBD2	TGCAGCGTTGAAAAGCGGGGGGGCCCCGGGGAGCTGTTTTTT	CSVEKRGGPGELFF
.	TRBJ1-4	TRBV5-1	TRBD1	TGCGCCAGCAGCTCACAGACAGGGGGTAATGAAAAACTGTTTTTT	CASSSQTGGNEKLFF
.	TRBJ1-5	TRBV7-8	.	TGTGCCAGCAGTTCAGGTAGCAATCAGCCCCAGCATTTT	CASSSGSNQPQHF
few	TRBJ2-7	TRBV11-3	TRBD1	TGTGCCAGCAGCAGAGAACAAAACAGGGGACCCTACGAGCAGTACTTC	CASSREQNRGPYEQYF
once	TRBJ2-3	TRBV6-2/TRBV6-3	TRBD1	TGTGCCAGCAGTTTTAGGACAGGGGAAGGCACAGATACGCAGTATTTT	CASSFRTGEGTDTQYF
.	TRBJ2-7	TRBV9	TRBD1	TGTGCCAGCAGCTACGAACCCGACAGGGACGAGCAGTACTTC	CASSYEPDRDEQYF
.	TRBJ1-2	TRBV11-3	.	TGTGCCAGCAGCTTAGATTCAGGGGACCTAAGAGGACACACCTTC	CASSLDSGDLRGHTF
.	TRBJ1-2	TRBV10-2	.	TGCGCCAGCAGTGGCCAGCAAATTTCAGGGGTATATGGCTACACCTTC	CASSGQQISGVYGYTF
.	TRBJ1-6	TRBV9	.	TGTGCCAGCAGCGTAGACCAGGTTGGCCAATCACCCCTCCACTTT	CASSVDQVGQSPLHF
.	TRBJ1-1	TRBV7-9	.	TGTGCCAGCAGCTTTTCAGACAGGAACACTGAAGCTTTCTTT	CASSFSDRNTEAFF
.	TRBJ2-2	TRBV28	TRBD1	TGTGCCAGCAGCCGGACAGGGGAAACCGGGGAGCTGTTTTTT	CASSRTGETGELFF
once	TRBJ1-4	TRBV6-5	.	TGTGCCAGCAGTAGTAGGGGACTTATTAATGAAAAACTGTTTTTT	CASSSRGLINEKLFF
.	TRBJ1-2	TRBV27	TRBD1	TGTGCCAGCAGCGACAGGGGGCTTTATGGCTACACCTTC	CASSDRGLYGYTF
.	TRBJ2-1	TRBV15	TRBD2	TGTGCCACCAGCAGAATGGGCGCGGGGGCCTACAATGAGCAGTTCTTC	CATSRMGAGAYNEQFF
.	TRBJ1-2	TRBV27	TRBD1	TGTGCCAGCAGTTTGTTCAGGGGGCTATCTCTTGGGGGCTACACCTTC	CASSLFRGLSLGGYTF
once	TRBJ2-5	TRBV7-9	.	TGTGCCAGCAGCCCTGGAGTGACCCAAGAGACCCAGTACTTC	CASSPGVTQETQYF
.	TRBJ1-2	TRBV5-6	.	TGTGCCAGCAGCTTGGGGCTTGGCTACACCTTC	CASSLGLGYTF
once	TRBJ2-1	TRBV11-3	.	TGTGCCAGCAGCCGGGACACCAAATACAATGAGCAGTTCTTC	CASSRDTKYNEQFF
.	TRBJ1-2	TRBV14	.	TGTGCCAGCAGCCAAGGTCAGGGATATGGCTACACCTTC	CASSQGQGYGYTF
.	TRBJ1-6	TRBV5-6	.	TGTGCCAGCAGCTTGGACAGCCGTTCACCCCTCCACTTT	CASSLDSRSPLHF
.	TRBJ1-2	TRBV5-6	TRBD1	TGTGCCAGCAGCTCTGGGACAGGGGACTATGGCTACACCTTC	CASSSGTGDYGYTF
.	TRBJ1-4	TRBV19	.	TGTGCCAGTAGCGCCCCGGGAGTGGGGGAAAAACTGTTTTTT	CASSAPGVGEKLFF